The clone carrying this TCR beta chain is medium-sized by share. RNA extraction and reverse transcription yielded cDNA as sequencing template. Data came from immunoSEQ multiplex PCR; TCRdb stores just in-frame clones and leaves some out. The data contain 90,000 to 100,000 clones, 60% to 65% of them seen just once; the ten biggest clones take up 15%. These data are taken from a study of CD8+ T cells in alopecia areata. Across the whole study: For the treated group, dosing was oral tofacitinib at 5 to 10 mg twice daily. Affected scalp percentage set treated patients' severity scores.

Treatment of the sample: oral pan-JAK inhibitor, 5-10 mg twice daily. PBMCs provided sorted CD4+ and CD8+ T cells. This CDR3 is 16 amino acids long. V was clipped by 5 bases and J by 0 bases, with 13 bases between them. CDR1 and CDR2 from the germline V gene are SEHNR and FQNEAQ (reference sequence). The sequenced sample was CD8+ T cells sorted from blood, obtained at week 4, from a patient treated with tofacitinib. The J gene is TRBJ2-2, the V gene TRBV7-9; D remains ambiguous. The source of this sequence is a human donor with alopecia areata. CDR3 sequence (DNA): TGTGCCAGCAGCCCAGCGCGCAGTTCGAACACCGGGGAGCTGTTTTTT. Its protein product is CASSPARSSNTGELFF.